The 21 T cell receptor beta chains below were found in one sample sequenced in a study of blood T cell repertoires in COVID-19. Using immunoSEQ multiplex PCR, the repertoire was profiled, and TCRdb retains in-frame clones only, with some absent. The table has fewer than 250,000 clones, 70% to 90% seen once; the top ten hold roughly 2.7%. Material: peripheral blood. Receptor source: a man aged 25 to 45 with COVID-19, enrolled during active disease.

This clone was detected only once. The V gene is TRBV12-5, the J gene TRBJ1-1; tentative D call: TRBD1 (6 bases). Deletions cut 6 bases from V and 5 bases from J, with 13 bases between. There are 13 residues in the CDR3. Germline loops: CDR1 LGHNT, CDR2 FRNRAP. Here the CDR3 reads CASGPPGDTEAFF. DNA of the CDR3: TGTGCTAGTGGACCCCCAGGGGATACTGAAGCTTTCTTT.

The chain combines TRBV5-4 with TRBJ2-3; D not resolved. Trimming took off 2 bases at V and 4 bases at J, with 5 bases between the two ends. The germline V gene encodes CDR1 SGHNT and CDR2 YYREEE (reference sequence). The CDR3 sequence is 12 residues long. The CDR3 loop reads CASSFSADTQYF. The DNA for the CDR3 is TGTGCCAGCAGCTTTTCTGCAGATACGCAGTATTTT.

The genes are TRBV5-1 and TRBJ2-7, with TRBD2 matching over 9 bases. The ends lost 2 bases at V and 0 bases at J; junction bases unmatched: 6. The CDR3 extends over 16 amino acids. The V gene's germline CDR1 is SGHRS and CDR2 YFSETQ. The CDR3 here is CASSLLLAGSSYEQYF. The CDR3 nucleotides are TGCGCCAGCAGCTTACTTCTAGCGGGGAGCTCCTACGAGCAGTACTTC.

Only one count was recorded for this clone. CDR3 in amino acids: CASSMGYEAFF. CDR3 sequence (DNA): TGTGCCAGCAGCATGGGTTATGAAGCTTTCTTT. The genes are TRBV5-4 and TRBJ1-1; D gene unclear. Trimming shortened V by 4 bases and J by 7 bases, and 8 bases separated the two germline ends. The CDR3 covers 11 residues. Looked up from germline, CDR1 is SGHNT and CDR2 is YYREEE (reference sequence).

The rearrangement links TRBV4-2 to TRBJ1-2; D remains unclear. The CDR3 runs 14 residues. CDR1 is LGHNA and CDR2 is YNFKEQ in the germline V gene. V dropped 0 bases and J dropped 6 bases, with 11 bases sitting between them. The CDR3 DNA reads TGTGCCAGCAGCCAAGATAGAGGCAGAAATGGCTACACCTTC. Protein sequence: CASSQDRGRNGYTF.

This clone occurred a few times. CDR3 DNA sequence: TGTGCCAGCAGGGGACAGGGGGCTGAGAATTCACCCCTCCACTTT. This encodes CASRGQGAENSPLHF. V and J are TRBV2 and TRBJ1-6; TRBD1 matches at 12 bases. The V gene's germline CDR1 is SNHLY and CDR2 FYNNEI. This CDR3 region has 15 residues. V lost 6 bases to trimming and J lost 7 bases; unmatched junction nucleotides: 4.

This chain joins TRBV19 and TRBJ2-7, with a weak D call TRBD1 (6 bases). There are 13 residues in the CDR3. The V gene lost 7 bases and the J gene lost 5 bases, with 15 bases spanning the gap. CDR1 is LNHDA, CDR2 SQIVND, per germline (reference sequence). As DNA, the CDR3 is TGTGCCAGTAATTCAGGGGCGGTTGACGAGCAGTACTTC. This codes for CASNSGAVDEQYF.

The chain recombines TRBV27 with TRBJ1-5, with D possibly matching TRBD1 (6 bases). This CDR3 is built from 13 residues. V was clipped by 8 bases and J by 0 bases, with 8 bases between them. Germline CDR1 reads MNHEY; CDR2 reads SMNVEV (reference sequence). The CDR3 sequence: CASGGASNQPQHF. The CDR3 bases are TGTGCCAGCGGGGGCGCTAGCAATCAGCCCCAGCATTTT.

In its sample, this clone was seen once. This chain connects TRBV6-5 to TRBJ1-2; D call uncertain. Germline V lookup: CDR1 MNHEY, CDR2 SVGAGI. The V and J ends lost 2 bases and 4 bases respectively, with 11 bases between them. This CDR3 comprises 14 residues. The CDR3 reads CASSYASTAYGYTF. The DNA of the CDR3 is TGTGCCAGCAGTTACGCGTCCACAGCCTATGGCTACACCTTC.

V and J are TRBV29-1 and TRBJ2-7; 10 bases fit TRBD2. Germline lookup yields CDR1 SQVTM and CDR2 ANQGSEA. This CDR3 comprises 14 residues. V lost 5 bases to trimming and J lost 3 bases; unmatched junction nucleotides: 7. The CDR3, as DNA: TGCAGCGTTTACCCTAGCGGGAGTAACTACGAGCAGTACTTC. Translating gives CSVYPSGSNYEQYF.

The rearrangement joins TRBV14 to TRBJ2-1, with 12 bases aligning to TRBD2. This CDR3 region has 14 residues. Germline V gene data show CDR1 as SGHDN and CDR2 as FVKESK. V trimming: 0 bases; J trimming: 15 bases; junction bases outside the gene matches: 6. The CDR3 DNA reads TGTGCCAGCAGCCAAGATATGGCTAGCGGGAGGGTGTTCTTC. As protein: CASSQDMASGRVFF.

The chain is built from TRBV5-6 and TRBJ2-7; D might be TRBD1 (5 bases). Germline V lookup: CDR1 SGHDT, CDR2 YYEEEE. This CDR3 contains 16 residues. V lost 3 bases and J lost 0, with 16 bases in between. CDR3 in DNA: TGTGCCAGCAGCTCTTACGACAGTCGTCGCTCCTACGAGCAGTACTTC. The encoded protein is CASSSYDSRRSYEQYF.

J is TRBJ1-1 and V is TRBV19; 12 bases are shared with TRBD1. CDR1 LNHDA and CDR2 SQIVND come from the germline V gene (reference sequence). The CDR3 has 16 residues. V shed 7 bases, J shed 0 bases, and the junction held 6 bases outside the gene matches. The CDR3 spells CASTPGTGGLNTEAFF. The CDR3 nucleotides are TGTGCCAGTACCCCCGGGACAGGGGGCTTGAACACTGAAGCTTTCTTT.

The gene calls are TRBV6-2 or TRBV6-3 and TRBJ1-5; TRBD1 agrees at 8 bases. Germline V lookup: CDR1 MNHEY, CDR2 SVGEGT. The ends lost 2 bases at V and 0 bases at J; junction bases unmatched: 3. The CDR3 consists of 16 residues. The CDR3: CASSYGTGYSNQPQHF. CDR3 nucleotide sequence: TGTGCCAGCAGTTACGGGACAGGATATAGCAATCAGCCCCAGCATTTT.

Remarks on this clone: One end of the junction varies from germline; a read error may be responsible. The rearrangement uses TRBV6-6 and TRBJ1-2; TRBD1 aligns across 10 bases. This CDR3 is built from 15 residues. The germline V gene has CDR1 MNHNY and CDR2 SVGAGI (reference sequence). The CDR3 reads CASSWDRGSNDGYTF. The CDR3 nucleotides read TGTGCCAGCAGTTGGGACAGGGGTAGTAACGATGGCTACACCTTC.

The CDR3: CASTLPRQGRLLSYNEQFF. In DNA, the CDR3 is TGCGCCAGCACCTTACCTAGACAGGGAAGACTACTCTCCTACAATGAGCAGTTCTTC. This sequence joins TRBV5-1 and TRBJ2-1; 7 bases match TRBD1. V lost 6 bases, J lost 0 bases, and 18 bases stayed unmatched. The CDR3 has 19 residues. The germline gives CDR1 SGHRS, CDR2 YFSETQ.

The rearrangement joins TRBV18 to TRBJ1-2; D not resolved. Trimming stripped 2 bases from V and 3 bases from J, with 10 bases between. This CDR3 comprises 14 residues. CDR1 is KGHSH, CDR2 LQKENI, per germline. CDR3 region: CASSPASGDYGYTF. CDR3 DNA sequence: TGTGCCAGCTCACCAGCGAGTGGTGACTATGGCTACACCTTC.

This chain connects TRBV30 to TRBJ1-4; D uncertain. CDR1 and CDR2 from the germline V gene are GTSNPN and SVGIG (reference sequence). The CDR3 is 14 residues long. The V gene lost 5 bases and the J gene lost 5 bases, with 15 bases spanning the gap. The chain's CDR3 is CAWEPGSKNEKLFF. DNA of the CDR3: TGTGCCTGGGAACCGGGATCTAAGAATGAAAAACTGTTTTTT.

This clone came up once. The J gene is TRBJ2-1, the V gene TRBV20-1; perhaps TRBD1 as D (6 bases). Germline lookup yields CDR1 DFQATT and CDR2 SNEGSKA (reference sequence). V shed 8 bases and J shed 15 bases, with 20 bases lying between them. This CDR3 is built from 11 residues. CDR3 sequence reads: CSPYWGQSWFF. CDR3 in DNA: TGCAGTCCATATTGGGGGCAATCCTGGTTCTTC.

This rearrangement joins TRBV7-2 to TRBJ1-3; 11 bases align to TRBD1. The CDR3 runs 16 residues. Germline loops: CDR1 SGHTA, CDR2 FQGNSA. After removal of 3 bases from V and 6 bases from J, the junction contained 7 bases not matched to a gene. CDR3 DNA: TGTGCCAGCAGCTTCACCGGGACAGGGGGATCAAACACCATATATTTT. Residues: CASSFTGTGGSNTIYF.

The rearrangement uses TRBV11-2 and TRBJ2-2, with 9 bases identical to TRBD1. CDR1 is SGHAT and CDR2 is FQNNGV in the germline V gene. This CDR3 is built from 16 residues. After removal of 5 bases from V and 4 bases from J, the junction contained 8 bases not matched to a gene. CDR3 nucleotides: TGTGCCAGCAGCCCATTGGGACAGGGAGGCACCGGGGAGCTGTTTTTT. It specifies CASSPLGQGGTGELFF.